Below are 17 T cell receptor beta chains sequenced from a single sample in a study of CD8 T cells in Susac syndrome. cDNA came from roughly 0.53 to 1 ug RNA primed by random hexamers. One entry per CDR3 protein results from TCRdb running MiXCR on the immunoSEQ multiplex PCR reads. The repertoire consists of 240,000 or so distinct CDR3 sequences, with about 96% occurring once and the leading ten covering approximately 0.1%. Sequencing used CD4+ T cells from PBMCs. The receptors were sampled from a human donor with Susac syndrome.

The V and J genes are TRBV5-1 and TRBJ1-1; TRBD1 aligns across 7 bases. After removal of 5 bases from V and 5 bases from J, the junction contained 21 bases not matched to a gene. The CDR3 is made up of 18 amino acids. CDR1 SGHRS and CDR2 YFSETQ come from the germline V gene. CDR3 in amino acids: CASSLTADRDRYKTEAFF. For the CDR3, the DNA is TGCGCCAGCAGTTTGACCGCCGACAGGGATCGTTATAAAACTGAAGCTTTCTTT.

The chain uses TRBV20-1 and TRBJ2-3; TRBD1 agrees at 8 bases. The CDR3 runs 15 residues. Trimming cost V 0 bases and J 3 bases; bases outside gene matches: 5. CDR1 and CDR2 from the germline V gene are DFQATT and SNEGSKA (reference sequence). The CDR3: CSARDLGQGTDTQYF. CDR3 DNA: TGCAGTGCTAGAGATCTCGGACAGGGAACAGATACGCAGTATTTT.

The rearrangement links TRBV20-1 to TRBJ2-1; D not certain. This CDR3 has 15 amino acids. From germline, CDR1 is DFQATT and CDR2 SNEGSKA (reference sequence). The V end was cut by 0 bases, the J end by 8 bases, with 17 bases between. The CDR3 region is CSARDLGLRFHEQFF. CDR3 bases: TGCAGTGCTAGAGATCTCGGGTTACGGTTCCATGAGCAGTTCTTC.

The rearrangement uses TRBV10-3 and TRBJ1-2; 7 nucleotides agree with TRBD1. CDR3 length: 11 residues. Germline V CDR1 and CDR2: ENHRY, SYGVKD. Trimming cost V 8 bases and J 7 bases; bases outside gene matches: 4. CDR3 in DNA: TGTGCCATCGGTAGACAGGGTGGCTACACCTTC. Translation gives CAIGRQGGYTF.

The chain employs TRBV12-5 and TRBJ2-7, with 9 bases fitting TRBD2. CDR3 length: 16 amino acids. V lost 0 bases, J lost 1 base, and 4 bases stayed unmatched. Germline CDR1 is LGHNT and CDR2 is FRNRAP. In nucleotides, the CDR3 is TGTGCTAGTGGTTTGGTCGGCGGGGGGGGTTCCTACGAGCAGTACTTC. Its protein product is CASGLVGGGGSYEQYF. The variable domain in full, with the rest retrieved from reference TRBV12-5 and TRBJ2-7, is DARVTQTPRHKVTEMGQEVTMRCQPILGHNTVFWYRQTMMQGLELLAYFRNRAPLDDSGMPKDRFSAEMPDATLATLKIQPSEPRDSAVYFCASGLVGGGGSYEQYFGPGTRLTVT.

The chain recombines TRBV7-9 with TRBJ2-1, with 8 positions matching TRBD2. The length of the CDR3 is 16 residues. The germline V gene has CDR1 SEHNR and CDR2 FQNEAQ (reference sequence). V shed 3 bases, J shed 4 bases, and the junction held 8 bases outside the gene matches. The CDR3 region is CASSFLSGRDYNEQFF. The CDR3 DNA reads TGTGCCAGCAGCTTCTTGTCCGGGAGGGATTACAATGAGCAGTTCTTC.

This chain connects TRBV29-1 to TRBJ1-2, with 7 bases lining up with TRBD1. This CDR3 spans 14 amino acids. V was clipped by 3 bases and J by 2 bases; unmatched bases: 6. CDR1 and CDR2 (germline): SQVTM, ANQGSEA. The CDR3 protein is CSVDSPGGNYGYTF. CDR3 sequence (DNA): TGCAGCGTTGATAGTCCAGGGGGAAACTATGGCTACACCTTC.

The chain recombines TRBV20-1 with TRBJ2-7; no definite D call. Trimming took off 0 bases at V and 0 bases at J, with 9 bases between the two ends. This CDR3 region has 14 residues. CDR1 is DFQATT and CDR2 is SNEGSKA in the germline V gene (reference sequence). The CDR3 coding sequence is TGCAGTGCTAGAGATCAGCGTACCTCCTACGAGCAGTACTTC. Translating it yields CSARDQRTSYEQYF.

This chain uses TRBV14 with TRBJ2-7; D remains ambiguous. Germline CDR1 SGHDN, CDR2 FVKESK. The CDR3 runs to 15 residues. V lost 1 base, J lost 0 bases, and 10 bases lay in between. The CDR3 reads CASSQAGTNSYEQYF. In nucleotides, the CDR3 is TGTGCCAGCAGCCAAGCCGGAACAAACTCCTACGAGCAGTACTTC.

V is TRBV5-1 and J is TRBJ2-7; 8 positions agree with TRBD2. Losses at the gene ends were 6 bases for V and 3 bases for J; bases not matched to a gene: 11. This CDR3 has 15 amino acids. Germline-derived CDR1 and CDR2 are SGHRS and YFSETQ. The CDR3 here is CASKTSLAGDYEQYF. CDR3 in DNA: TGCGCCAGCAAGACGAGTCTAGCGGGCGACTACGAGCAGTACTTC.

The rearrangement uses TRBV5-1 and TRBJ2-2, with TRBD1 matching 9 bases. The V segment lost 2 bases and the J segment 7 bases; nucleotides outside the gene matches: 3. The CDR3 length is 14 residues. Germline CDR1 reads SGHRS; CDR2 reads YFSETQ. As DNA, the CDR3 is TGCGCCAGCAGCTTAAGGACAGGGGACGGGGAGCTGTTTTTT. Its protein product is CASSLRTGDGELFF.

V is TRBV11-2 and J is TRBJ1-1; possibly TRBD1 for D (5 bases). The CDR3 loop spans 14 amino acids. The germline V and J ends were trimmed by 1 base and 6 bases, with 12 bases remaining between them. Germline CDR1 SGHAT, CDR2 FQNNGV. CDR3 residues: CASSLGDRRAEAFF. The CDR3 DNA follows: TGTGCCAGCAGCTTAGGGGACCGAAGGGCTGAAGCTTTCTTT.

J is TRBJ1-1 and V is TRBV30; D call uncertain. V was clipped by 2 bases and J by 0 bases, with 10 bases between them. The germline gives CDR1 GTSNPN, CDR2 SVGIG (reference sequence). CDR3 length: 14 amino acids. CDR3 sequence (DNA): TGTGCCTGGAGTTTCGGACGGCTGAACACTGAAGCTTTCTTT. It codes for CAWSFGRLNTEAFF.

The rearrangement uses TRBV28 and TRBJ2-3; D call uncertain. The CDR3 covers 13 residues. From germline, CDR1 is MDHEN and CDR2 SYDVKM. V shed 5 bases and J shed 11 bases, with 17 bases lying between them. The CDR3 region is CASSRTVPGGQYF. CDR3 sequence (DNA): TGTGCCAGCAGTCGTACGGTCCCGGGTGGGCAGTATTTT.

This chain joins TRBV20-1 and TRBJ2-7, with D perhaps being TRBD1 or TRBD2 (5 bases each). V lost 7 bases and J lost 5, with 15 bases in between. The CDR3 runs to 12 residues. Germline values: CDR1 DFQATT, CDR2 SNEGSKA (reference sequence). CDR3 nucleotides: TGCAGTGGTGGTAACGGGGCTCACGAGCAGTACTTC. Residues: CSGGNGAHEQYF.

V and J are TRBV30 and TRBJ1-2; D possibly corresponds to TRBD1 (5 bases). Germline CDR1 GTSNPN, CDR2 SVGIG (reference sequence). V lost 0 bases to trimming and J lost 4 bases, with 12 bases between them. The CDR3 runs to 14 residues. CDR3 region: CAWSVPGHRYGYTF. The CDR3 nucleotides are TGTGCCTGGAGTGTCCCCGGACACCGCTATGGCTACACCTTC.

This chain connects TRBV19 to TRBJ1-2; 7 bases are shared with TRBD1. Germline CDR1 and CDR2: LNHDA and SQIVND (reference sequence). The CDR3 consists of 12 residues. V was pared by 7 bases and J by 7 bases, with 6 bases of the junction left unmatched. DNA of the CDR3: TGTGCCAGTAACGGACAGGCGCGTGGCTACACCTTC. Translation gives CASNGQARGYTF. The full variable domain, rest sourced from reference TRBV19 and TRBJ1-2, is DGGITQSPKYLFRKEGQNVTLSCEQNLNHDAMYWYRQDPGQGLRLIYYSQIVNDFQKGDIAEGYSVSREKKESFPLTVTSAQKNPTAFYLCASNGQARGYTFGSGTRLTVV.